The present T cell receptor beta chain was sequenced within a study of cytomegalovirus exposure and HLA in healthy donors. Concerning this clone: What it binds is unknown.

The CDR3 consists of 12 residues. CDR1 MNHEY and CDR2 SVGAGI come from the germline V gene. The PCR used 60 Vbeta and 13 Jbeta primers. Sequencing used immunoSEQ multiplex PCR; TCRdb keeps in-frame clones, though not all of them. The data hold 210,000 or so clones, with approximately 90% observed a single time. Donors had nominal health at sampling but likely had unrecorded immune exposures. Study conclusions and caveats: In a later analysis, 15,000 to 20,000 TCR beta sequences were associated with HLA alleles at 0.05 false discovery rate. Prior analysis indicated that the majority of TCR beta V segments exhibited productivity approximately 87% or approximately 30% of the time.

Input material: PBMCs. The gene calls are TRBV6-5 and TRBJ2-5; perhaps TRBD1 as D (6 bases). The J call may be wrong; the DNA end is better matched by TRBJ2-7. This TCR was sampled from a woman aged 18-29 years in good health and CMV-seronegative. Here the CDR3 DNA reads TGTGCCAGCAGAGAGGACAGCTACGAGCAGTACTTC. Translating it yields CASREDSYEQYF.